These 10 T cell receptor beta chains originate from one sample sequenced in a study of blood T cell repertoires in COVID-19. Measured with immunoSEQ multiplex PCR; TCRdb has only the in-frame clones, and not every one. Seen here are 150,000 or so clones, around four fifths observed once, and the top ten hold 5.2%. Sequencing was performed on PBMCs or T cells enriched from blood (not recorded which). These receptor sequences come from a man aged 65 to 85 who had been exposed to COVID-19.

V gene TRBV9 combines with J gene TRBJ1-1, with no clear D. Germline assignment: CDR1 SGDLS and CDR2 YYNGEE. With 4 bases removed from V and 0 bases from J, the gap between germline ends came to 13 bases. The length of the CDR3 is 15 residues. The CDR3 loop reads CASSLGQIMNTEAFF. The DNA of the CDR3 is TGTGCCAGCAGCTTAGGGCAGATCATGAACACTGAAGCTTTCTTT.

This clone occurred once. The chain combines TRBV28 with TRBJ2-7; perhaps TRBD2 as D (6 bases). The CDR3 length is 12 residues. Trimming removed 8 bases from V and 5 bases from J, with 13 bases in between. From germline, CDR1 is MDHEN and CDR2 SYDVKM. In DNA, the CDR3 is TGTGCCAGCGAGGGACTCCTAGACGAGCAGTACTTC. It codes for CASEGLLDEQYF.

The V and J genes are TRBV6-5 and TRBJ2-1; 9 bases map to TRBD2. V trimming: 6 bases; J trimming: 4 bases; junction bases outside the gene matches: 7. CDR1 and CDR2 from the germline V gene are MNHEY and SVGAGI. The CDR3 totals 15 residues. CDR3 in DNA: TGTGCCAGCAGCGATCAGCGGGGGGTGTACAATGAGCAGTTCTTC. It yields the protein CASSDQRGVYNEQFF.

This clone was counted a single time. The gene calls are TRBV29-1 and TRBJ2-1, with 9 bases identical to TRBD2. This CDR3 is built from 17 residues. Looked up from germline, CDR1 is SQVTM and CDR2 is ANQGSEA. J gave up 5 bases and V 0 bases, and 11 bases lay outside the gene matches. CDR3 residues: CSVEDPQGLAADNEQFF. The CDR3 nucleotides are TGCAGCGTTGAAGACCCGCAGGGACTAGCAGCAGACAATGAGCAGTTCTTC.

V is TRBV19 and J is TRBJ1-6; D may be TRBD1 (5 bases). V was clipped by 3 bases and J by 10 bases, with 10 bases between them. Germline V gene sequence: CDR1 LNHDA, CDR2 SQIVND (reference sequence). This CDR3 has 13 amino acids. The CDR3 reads CASSMQGLSPLHF. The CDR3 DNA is TGTGCCAGTAGTATGCAGGGATTATCACCCCTCCACTTT. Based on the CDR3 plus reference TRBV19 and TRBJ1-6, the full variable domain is DGGITQSPKYLFRKEGQNVTLSCEQNLNHDAMYWYRQDPGQGLRLIYYSQIVNDFQKGDIAEGYSVSREKKESFPLTVTSAQKNPTAFYLCASSMQGLSPLHFGNGTRLTVT.

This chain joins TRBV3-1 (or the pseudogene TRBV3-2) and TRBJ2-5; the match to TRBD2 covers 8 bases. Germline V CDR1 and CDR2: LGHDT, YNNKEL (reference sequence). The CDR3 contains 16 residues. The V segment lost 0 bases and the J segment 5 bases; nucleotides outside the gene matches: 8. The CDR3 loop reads CASSQDLVRGGETQYF. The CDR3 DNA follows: TGTGCCAGCAGCCAAGATCTGGTACGGGGGGGGGAGACCCAGTACTTC.

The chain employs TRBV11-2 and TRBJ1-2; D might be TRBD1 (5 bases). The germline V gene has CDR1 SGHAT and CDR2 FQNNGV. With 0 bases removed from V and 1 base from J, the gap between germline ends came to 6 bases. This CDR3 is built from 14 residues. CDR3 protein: CASSLDQGNYGYTF. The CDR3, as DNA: TGTGCCAGCAGCTTAGATCAGGGTAACTATGGCTACACCTTC.

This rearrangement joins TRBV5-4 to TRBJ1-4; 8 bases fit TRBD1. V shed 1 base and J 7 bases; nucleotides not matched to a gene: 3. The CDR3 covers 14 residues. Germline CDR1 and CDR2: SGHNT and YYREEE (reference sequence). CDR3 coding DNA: TGTGCCAGCAGCTTGCCAGGACAGGGTGAAAAACTGTTTTTT. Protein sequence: CASSLPGQGEKLFF.

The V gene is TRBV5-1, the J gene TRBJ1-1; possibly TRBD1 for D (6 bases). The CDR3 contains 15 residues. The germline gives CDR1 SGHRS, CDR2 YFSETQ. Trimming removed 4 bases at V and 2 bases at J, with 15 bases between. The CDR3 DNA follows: TGCGCCAGCAGCGGAATCAGGGGAGCTAACACTGAAGCTTTCTTT. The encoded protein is CASSGIRGANTEAFF.

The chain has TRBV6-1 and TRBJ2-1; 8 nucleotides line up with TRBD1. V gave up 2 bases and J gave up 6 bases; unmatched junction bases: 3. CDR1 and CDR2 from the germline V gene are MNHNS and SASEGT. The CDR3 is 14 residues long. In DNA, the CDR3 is TGTGCCAGCAGTGAAAGGACAGGGCGCAATGAGCAGTTCTTC. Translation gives CASSERTGRNEQFF.